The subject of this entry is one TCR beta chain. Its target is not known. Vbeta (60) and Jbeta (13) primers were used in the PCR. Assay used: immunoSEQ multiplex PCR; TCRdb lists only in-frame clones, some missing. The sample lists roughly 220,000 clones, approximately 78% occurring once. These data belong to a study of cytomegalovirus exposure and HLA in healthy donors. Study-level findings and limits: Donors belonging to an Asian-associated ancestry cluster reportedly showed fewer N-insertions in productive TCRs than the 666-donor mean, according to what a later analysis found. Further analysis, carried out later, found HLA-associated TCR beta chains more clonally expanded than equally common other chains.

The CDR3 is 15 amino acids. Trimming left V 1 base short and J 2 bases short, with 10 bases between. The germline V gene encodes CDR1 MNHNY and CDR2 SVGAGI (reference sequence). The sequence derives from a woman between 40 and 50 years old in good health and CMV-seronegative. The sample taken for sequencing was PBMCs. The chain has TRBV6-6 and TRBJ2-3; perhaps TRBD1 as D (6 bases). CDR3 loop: CASSYYDRSTDTQYF. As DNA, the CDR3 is TGTGCCAGCAGTTACTACGACAGGTCCACAGATACGCAGTATTTT.